Listed below are T cell receptor beta chains from one sample, sequenced in a study of PD-L1 blockade in urothelial cancer. The method was immunoSEQ multiplex PCR; TCRdb's version includes in-frame clones alone and lacks a portion of them. The sample shows more than 45,000 clones, almost 85% of them seen only once. The source was PBMCs, collected around atezolizumab (anti-PD-L1) treatment. The receptors stem from a man between 65 and 85 years old with urothelial cancer. The CDR3 runs from the conserved cysteine through the conserved F or W. A D gene is named only where the DNA matches it firmly. The size field is filled for only some rows; it gives once, few, many or a size class.

J | size | V | D | DNA | CDR3
TRBJ1-1 | - | TRBV2 | TRBD1 | TGTGCCAGCAAGGGACAGACGGGAACTGAAGCTTTCTTT | CASKGQTGTEAFF
TRBJ2-7 | - | TRBV5-6 | - | TGTGCCAGCAGCTTGGGCGGTGCTGCCTACGAGCAGTACTTC | CASSLGGAAYEQYF
TRBJ2-3 | - | TRBV5-5 | - | TGTGCCAGCAGCTTGATCATGGCGGGTGGCGCAGATACGCAGTATTTT | CASSLIMAGGADTQYF
TRBJ2-2 | once | TRBV5-6 | - | TGTGCCAGCAACCCCCTAGGACTCCGGAACACCGGGGAGCTGTTTTTT | CASNPLGLRNTGELFF
TRBJ2-7 | - | TRBV29-1 | - | TGCAACGTTGTGGCGGACTCCTACGAGCAGTACTTC | CNVVADSYEQYF
TRBJ2-3 | - | TRBV4-2 | TRBD2 | TGTGCCAGCAGCCAAGCCGGGACTAGGGGAGGAGGCGCAGATACGCAGTATTTT | CASSQAGTRGGGADTQYF
TRBJ2-5 | once | TRBV5-1 | - | TGCGCCAGCAGCTCCCCGGGGGGCGGGAGTGGGGCTTTGGCAGAGACCCAGTACTTC | CASSSPGGGSGALAETQYF
TRBJ1-2 | - | TRBV14 | - | TGTGCCAGCAGCCAAGATAAGCCGGAACGAGGCTATGGCTACACCTTC | CASSQDKPERGYGYTF
TRBJ1-3 | - | TRBV5-1 | - | TGCGCCAGCAGCTTGGGAGGGAACTCCGGAAACACCATATATTTT | CASSLGGNSGNTIYF
TRBJ2-1 | - | TRBV7-6 | TRBD1 | TGTGCCAGCAGTTTGGACAGGGGGCGTGTGGGCAATGAGCAGTTCTTC | CASSLDRGRVGNEQFF
TRBJ2-1 | - | TRBV6-5 | TRBD2 | TGTGCCAGCACCCGCTGGACTAGCGGGAGTGGTGAGCAGTTCTTC | CASTRWTSGSGEQFF
TRBJ2-1 | - | TRBV2 | - | TGTGCCAGCAGTGGAAGGGGTGTAGGGCTGGCCTACAATGAGCAGTTCTTC | CASSGRGVGLAYNEQFF
TRBJ1-5 | - | TRBV12-5 | - | TGTGCTAGTCAAGGGGACTCAAATCAGCCCCAGCATTTT | CASQGDSNQPQHF
TRBJ2-7 | - | TRBV19 | TRBD2 | TGTGCCAGTAGTCTCATAGCGGGAGCCTCTTGGGAGCAGTACTTC | CASSLIAGASWEQYF
TRBJ2-1 | - | TRBV4-1 | TRBD2 | TGCGCCAGCAGGGACAATTCACGCGGGGGGTACAATGAGCAGTTCTTC | CASRDNSRGGYNEQFF
TRBJ1-2 | - | TRBV29-1 | TRBD1 | TGCAGCGTTGACCGGACAGGGGGCTATGGCTACACCTTC | CSVDRTGGYGYTF
TRBJ2-1 | - | TRBV2 | - | TGTGCCAGCAGTGGAAGAACTAATGGAGAGCAGTTCTTC | CASSGRTNGEQFF
TRBJ2-3 | - | TRBV7-2 | TRBD2 | TGTGCCAGCAGCTCTGGACTAGCGGGAGGCACAGATACGCAGTATTTT | CASSSGLAGGTDTQYF
TRBJ1-5 | - | TRBV19 | - | TGTGCCAGTAGAGATCTCAGTGGGGCAGGGCTTAATCAGCCCCAGCATTTT | CASRDLSGAGLNQPQHF
TRBJ2-7 | - | TRBV7-9 | TRBD2 | TGTGCCAGCAGCCCGCGGGGACTAGCGGGGCCCAGGGAGCAGTACTTC | CASSPRGLAGPREQYF
TRBJ1-1 | - | TRBV7-6 | - | TGTGCCAGCAGCTTGGAACAGGTCCCCAACACTGAAGCTTTCTTT | CASSLEQVPNTEAFF
TRBJ2-7 | once | TRBV30 | TRBD1 | TGTGCCTGGAGTACGTCCGGGACAGGGGCCTACGAGCAGTACTTC | CAWSTSGTGAYEQYF
TRBJ1-2 | few | TRBV30 | TRBD1 | TGTGCCTGGAGCTCCGACAGGGTTGTTGGCTACACCTTC | CAWSSDRVVGYTF
TRBJ2-3 | - | TRBV9 | TRBD2 | TGTGCCAGCAGCCTAGCGGGAGACCCAGATACGCAGTATTTT | CASSLAGDPDTQYF
TRBJ2-3 | - | TRBV6-4 | TRBD2 | TGTGCCAGCAGTCCGCTAGCGGGAGGGACGGATACGCAGTATTTT | CASSPLAGGTDTQYF
TRBJ2-5 | - | TRBV7-9 | - | TGTGCCAGCAGCTTAAGCCGTGTAGAGACCCAGTACTTC | CASSLSRVETQYF
TRBJ2-4 | - | TRBV6-6 | - | TGTGCCAGCAGAGTACAGGGAGCCAAAAACATTCAGTACTTC | CASRVQGAKNIQYF
TRBJ2-4 | - | TRBV10-1 | - | TGCGCCAGCAGTGAGGGTCTAGCGACACCAAACATTCAGTACTTC | CASSEGLATPNIQYF
TRBJ2-7 | - | TRBV5-1 | TRBD2 | TGCGCCAGCAGCTTGAGCGGGAGTGGGTACGAGCAGTACTTC | CASSLSGSGYEQYF
TRBJ2-2 | - | TRBV27 | - | TGTGCCAGCAGTTTATATCAGACCGGGGAGCTGTTTTTT | CASSLYQTGELFF
TRBJ1-5 | once | TRBV6-1 | - | TGTGCCAGCAGTGGACAGTTTAGCAATCAGCCCCAGCATTTT | CASSGQFSNQPQHF
TRBJ2-1 | - | TRBV5-1 | - | TGCGCCAGCAGCTTGGCCACGGATGAGCAGTTCTTC | CASSLATDEQFF
TRBJ2-2 | - | TRBV6-6 | TRBD2 | TGTGCCAGCAGTGGGACTAGCGGGAGTATCACCGGGGAGCTGTTTTTT | CASSGTSGSITGELFF
TRBJ2-1 | - | TRBV7-9 | - | TGTGCCAGCAGCTTAGAGGGGTCGGGTGAGCAGTTCTTC | CASSLEGSGEQFF
TRBJ2-7 | - | TRBV9 | - | TGTGCCAGCACAGTAGGGGAAGGGGCATACGAGCAGTACTTC | CASTVGEGAYEQYF
TRBJ1-1 | few | TRBV5-1 | - | TGCGCCAGCAGCCCGCTAACAACCTGGGGAGGTACGCTGGAGGTCGGCACTGAAGCTTTCTTT | CASSPLTTWGGTLEVGTEAFF
TRBJ2-1 | - | TRBV10-2 | TRBD2 | TGCGCCAGCAGTGAACAAGCGGGGGGCTACAATGAGCAGTTCTTC | CASSEQAGGYNEQFF
TRBJ2-2 | - | TRBV5-6 | TRBD1 | TGTGCCAGCAGCTTATTCCGGGACAGGGTGTTCGGGGAGCTGTTTTTT | CASSLFRDRVFGELFF
TRBJ1-1 | - | TRBV30 | - | TGTGCCTGGAGTGTCAGGGCCCAGAACACTGAAGCTTTCTTT | CAWSVRAQNTEAFF
TRBJ2-3 | - | TRBV15 | - | TGTGCCACCAGCAGAGATTACAGGGATGGAGATACGCAGTATTTT | CATSRDYRDGDTQYF
TRBJ1-5 | - | TRBV7-8 | - | TGTGCCAGCAGCTTAATTAAGGCCGGGCAGCCCCAGCATTTT | CASSLIKAGQPQHF
TRBJ2-7 | once | TRBV5-4 | TRBD2 | TGTGCCAGCAGCCCCGAGCGCGGGAGTTACGAGCAGTACTTC | CASSPERGSYEQYF
TRBJ2-2 | few | TRBV6-4 | - | TGTGCCAGCGGAAGGTCGCAGGACACCGGGGAGCTGTTTTTT | CASGRSQDTGELFF
TRBJ2-1 | - | TRBV19 | TRBD2 | TGTGCCAGTAGTATGCCGGGACTAGCGGGAGGGTATGAGCAGTTCTTC | CASSMPGLAGGYEQFF
TRBJ1-2 | - | TRBV29-1 | TRBD1 | TGCAGCGTTAACCGGGACAGAACTAACTATGGCTACACCTTC | CSVNRDRTNYGYTF
TRBJ2-1 | - | TRBV13 | - | TGTGCCAGCTTTGGCGGAGTCTACAATGAGCAGTTCTTC | CASFGGVYNEQFF
TRBJ1-2 | - | TRBV14 | - | TGTGCCAGCAGCCAAGCCCAGGGCTTCTATGGCTACACCTTC | CASSQAQGFYGYTF
TRBJ2-3 | - | TRBV6-5 | TRBD2 | TGTGCCAGCAGTCGGACTAGCGGGACCCCAGATACGCAGTATTTT | CASSRTSGTPDTQYF
TRBJ2-1 | once | TRBV5-6 | TRBD1 | TGTGCCAGCAGCGAACTCTACAGGGGATCCTACAATGAGCAGTTCTTC | CASSELYRGSYNEQFF
TRBJ2-7 | once | TRBV20-1 | - | TGCAGTGCTCAATCAGGGTACGAGCAGTACTTC | CSAQSGYEQYF
TRBJ2-3 | - | TRBV29-1 | - | TGCAGCGTTCCCAGGGCAGATACGCAGTATTTT | CSVPRADTQYF
TRBJ1-1 | - | TRBV5-1 | TRBD1 | TGCGCCAGCAGCTTATCCGGACAGGGGATGGCTGAAGCTTTCTTT | CASSLSGQGMAEAFF
TRBJ2-3 | - | TRBV10-1 | TRBD2 | TGCGCCAGCAGTGAGTCCGGGACTAGGTCAGATACGCAGTATTTT | CASSESGTRSDTQYF
TRBJ1-4 | - | TRBV9 | TRBD1 | TGTGCCAGCAGCGGCCGGACAGGGTCCCATGAAAAACTGTTTTTT | CASSGRTGSHEKLFF
TRBJ1-1 | - | TRBV25-1 | - | TGTGCCAGCTCGGCTACTAGGGTGAGAGGAACTGAAGCTTTCTTT | CASSATRVRGTEAFF
TRBJ2-2 | once | TRBV2 | - | TGTGCCAGCAGTGCGACAAGGAACACCGGGGAGCTGTTTTTT | CASSATRNTGELFF
TRBJ1-1 | - | TRBV19 | TRBD1 | TGTGCCAGTAGACGGACAGGGGGCGAGACTGAAGCTTTCTTT | CASRRTGGETEAFF